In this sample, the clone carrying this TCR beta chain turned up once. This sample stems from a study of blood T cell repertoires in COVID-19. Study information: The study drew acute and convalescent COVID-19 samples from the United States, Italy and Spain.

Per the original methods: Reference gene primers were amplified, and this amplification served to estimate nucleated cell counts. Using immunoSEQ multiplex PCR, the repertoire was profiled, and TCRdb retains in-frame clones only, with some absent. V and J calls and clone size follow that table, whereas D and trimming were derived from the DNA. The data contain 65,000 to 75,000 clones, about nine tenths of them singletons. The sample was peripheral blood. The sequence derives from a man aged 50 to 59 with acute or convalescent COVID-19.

The CDR3 coding sequence is TGCAGCGTCGGGACAGGGCAGAGCAATCAGCCCCAGCATTTT. Translation: CSVGTGQSNQPQHF. The genes are TRBV29-1 and TRBJ1-5, with 9 bases fitting TRBD1. The CDR3 length is 14 residues. The ends lost 6 bases at V and 1 base at J; junction bases unmatched: 4. In germline, CDR1 is SQVTM, CDR2 ANQGSEA. The full variable domain, in which reference TRBV29-1 and TRBJ1-5 provide the parts outside the CDR3, is SAVISQKPSRDICQRGTSLTIQCQVDSQVTMMFWYRQQPGQSLTLIATANQGSEATYESGFVIDKFPISRPNLTFSTLTVSNMSPEDSSIYLCSVGTGQSNQPQHFGDGTRLSIL.